The rows below give T cell receptor beta chains drawn from one sample of a study of sequential checkpoint blockade in melanoma. Sequencing used immunoSEQ multiplex PCR; TCRdb keeps in-frame clones, though not all of them. This sample has about 9,600 clones; about 25% occur once, and the top ten carry about a sixth. This material consisted of tumor tissue (inferred from file names), taken from a patient given nivolumab and ipilimumab in sequence. The receptor set was obtained from a human donor with melanoma. Both conserved end residues are part of each CDR3. The D gene is left open where the match is weak. Clone size appears in some rows only: once, few, many, or a class for an expanded clone.

d_gene: TRBD1
v_gene: TRBV7-1
abundance: NA
j_gene: TRBJ1-1
CDR3aa: CASSLGQGALAFF
CDR3nt: TGTGCCAGCAGCTTAGGGCAGGGGGCTCTAGCTTTCTTT

d_gene: TRBD2
v_gene: TRBV7-1
abundance: NA
j_gene: TRBJ2-1
CDR3aa: CASRLAGGPNEQFF
CDR3nt: TGTGCCAGCAGGCTAGCGGGAGGGCCTAATGAGCAGTTCTTC

d_gene: TRBD1
v_gene: TRBV10-3
abundance: NA
j_gene: TRBJ2-1
CDR3aa: CAISEDTGGKGNEQFF
CDR3nt: TGTGCCATCAGTGAGGATACAGGGGGCAAGGGTAATGAGCAGTTCTTC

d_gene: NA
v_gene: TRBV6-8
abundance: few
j_gene: TRBJ1-1
CDR3aa: CASSKIKNTEAFF
CDR3nt: TGTGCCAGCAGCAAGATCAAGAACACTGAAGCTTTCTTT

d_gene: NA
v_gene: TRBV25-1
abundance: NA
j_gene: TRBJ1-1
CDR3aa: CASSATGTEAFF
CDR3nt: TGTGCCAGCAGTGCAACAGGAACTGAAGCTTTCTTT

d_gene: NA
v_gene: TRBV19
abundance: NA
j_gene: TRBJ1-2
CDR3aa: CASSTTQDDYGYTF
CDR3nt: TGTGCCAGTAGTACTACTCAGGACGACTATGGCTACACCTTC

d_gene: TRBD2
v_gene: TRBV11-3
abundance: many
j_gene: TRBJ2-7
CDR3aa: CASSLVGGEGYEQYF
CDR3nt: TGTGCCAGCAGCTTAGTGGGCGGGGAGGGTTACGAGCAGTACTTC

d_gene: NA
v_gene: TRBV29-1
abundance: NA
j_gene: TRBJ2-2
CDR3aa: CSGGKKSTGELFF
CDR3nt: TGCAGCGGCGGAAAGAAGTCCACCGGGGAGCTGTTTTTT

d_gene: TRBD1
v_gene: TRBV4-1
abundance: few
j_gene: TRBJ2-5
CDR3aa: CASSQGGAGGEGARETQYF
CDR3nt: TGCGCCAGCAGCCAAGGAGGAGCAGGGGGAGAGGGAGCGCGGGAGACCCAGTACTTC

d_gene: NA
v_gene: TRBV5-1
abundance: NA
j_gene: TRBJ1-3
CDR3aa: CASSLGDGGNTIYF
CDR3nt: TGCGCCAGCAGCTTGGGAGACGGCGGAAACACCATATATTTT

d_gene: NA
v_gene: TRBV6-8
abundance: many
j_gene: TRBJ2-7
CDR3aa: CASRDSTGSNSYEQYF
CDR3nt: TGTGCCAGCAGAGACTCAACAGGGTCGAATTCCTACGAGCAGTACTTC

d_gene: NA
v_gene: TRBV10-1
abundance: NA
j_gene: TRBJ2-7
CDR3aa: CASSGGRTGYEQYF
CDR3nt: TGCGCCAGCAGCGGGGGCCGGACAGGTTACGAGCAGTACTTC

d_gene: NA
v_gene: TRBV4-1
abundance: NA
j_gene: TRBJ2-7
CDR3aa: CASSQSTRQGLIEQYF
CDR3nt: TGCGCCAGCAGCCAATCCACTAGGCAGGGGCTAATCGAGCAGTACTTC

d_gene: NA
v_gene: TRBV19
abundance: NA
j_gene: TRBJ1-1
CDR3aa: CASSWGSVGTEAFF
CDR3nt: TGTGCCAGTAGTTGGGGGAGTGTGGGTACTGAAGCTTTCTTT

d_gene: TRBD2
v_gene: TRBV23-1
abundance: NA
j_gene: TRBJ2-7
CDR3aa: CASSQSGLAGRGRLSYEQYF
CDR3nt: TGCGCCAGCAGTCAATCGGGGCTAGCGGGGAGGGGACGGCTCTCCTACGAGCAGTACTTC

d_gene: NA
v_gene: TRBV6-8
abundance: few
j_gene: TRBJ1-5
CDR3aa: CASSSRRTLSNQPQHF
CDR3nt: TGTGCCAGCAGTTCCCGACGGACACTGAGCAATCAGCCCCAGCATTTT

d_gene: NA
v_gene: TRBV11-3
abundance: NA
j_gene: TRBJ2-5
CDR3aa: CASSFSKGKETQYF
CDR3nt: TGTGCCAGCAGCTTTTCAAAAGGAAAAGAGACCCAGTACTTC

d_gene: NA
v_gene: TRBV11-3
abundance: many
j_gene: TRBJ2-1
CDR3aa: CASSLGASGYNEQFF
CDR3nt: TGTGCCAGCAGCTTGGGGGCTAGCGGCTACAATGAGCAGTTCTTC

d_gene: TRBD2
v_gene: TRBV15
abundance: medium-sized
j_gene: TRBJ2-1
CDR3aa: CATSRGLADYNEQFF
CDR3nt: TGTGCCACCAGCAGGGGACTAGCGGACTACAATGAGCAGTTCTTC

d_gene: NA
v_gene: TRBV19
abundance: few
j_gene: TRBJ1-5
CDR3aa: CASSFLGGNQPQHF
CDR3nt: TGTGCCAGTAGTTTTCTGGGCGGCAATCAGCCCCAGCATTTT

d_gene: TRBD1
v_gene: TRBV4-1
abundance: few
j_gene: TRBJ1-2
CDR3aa: CASSQVPGQGVYGYTF
CDR3nt: TGCGCCAGCAGCCAAGTTCCGGGACAGGGGGTTTATGGCTACACCTTC

d_gene: TRBD2
v_gene: TRBV23-1
abundance: few
j_gene: TRBJ2-1
CDR3aa: CASSRETPLAGSYNEQFF
CDR3nt: TGCGCCAGCAGCCGAGAAACCCCATTAGCGGGATCCTACAATGAGCAGTTCTTC

d_gene: NA
v_gene: TRBV28
abundance: NA
j_gene: TRBJ2-2
CDR3aa: CASTQDMDAGELFF
CDR3nt: TGTGCCAGCACCCAGGATATGGATGCCGGGGAGCTGTTTTTT

d_gene: NA
v_gene: TRBV12-5
abundance: NA
j_gene: TRBJ2-1
CDR3aa: CASGLGGTRRGNEQFF
CDR3nt: TGTGCTAGTGGTTTGGGAGGGACCCGGAGGGGCAATGAGCAGTTCTTC

d_gene: TRBD2
v_gene: TRBV28
abundance: NA
j_gene: TRBJ2-1
CDR3aa: CASRGLAGGGRSYNEQFF
CDR3nt: TGTGCCAGCAGAGGACTAGCGGGAGGGGGTAGGTCCTACAATGAGCAGTTCTTC

d_gene: NA
v_gene: TRBV11-3
abundance: medium-sized
j_gene: TRBJ1-1
CDR3aa: CASSHWTVGGTEAFF
CDR3nt: TGTGCCAGCAGCCACTGGACAGTGGGAGGCACTGAAGCTTTCTTT

d_gene: TRBD1
v_gene: TRBV5-1
abundance: NA
j_gene: TRBJ2-2
CDR3aa: CASSTGQGVTGELFF
CDR3nt: TGCGCCAGCAGCACGGGACAGGGCGTCACCGGGGAGCTGTTTTTT

d_gene: TRBD2
v_gene: TRBV6-8
abundance: few
j_gene: TRBJ2-2
CDR3aa: CASSYIMTSGTIANTGELFF
CDR3nt: TGTGCCAGCAGTTATATCATGACTAGCGGGACTATAGCGAACACCGGGGAGCTGTTTTTT

d_gene: TRBD1
v_gene: TRBV6-8
abundance: NA
j_gene: TRBJ1-2
CDR3aa: CASSRSGTGAGKNYGYTF
CDR3nt: TGTGCCAGCAGTCGAAGCGGGACAGGGGCCGGTAAGAACTATGGCTACACCTTC

d_gene: NA
v_gene: TRBV11-3
abundance: few
j_gene: TRBJ2-1
CDR3aa: CASSAEVPSYNEQFF
CDR3nt: TGTGCCAGCAGCGCCGAGGTTCCGAGCTACAATGAGCAGTTCTTC

d_gene: TRBD1
v_gene: TRBV11-3
abundance: many
j_gene: TRBJ1-4
CDR3aa: CASSARTGGKGEKLFF
CDR3nt: TGTGCCAGCAGCGCTAGGACAGGGGGGAAGGGTGAAAAACTGTTTTTT

d_gene: TRBD1
v_gene: TRBV7-6
abundance: many
j_gene: TRBJ1-1
CDR3aa: CASSSLPRGQKGGNTEAFF
CDR3nt: TGTGCCAGCAGCTCTCTCCCCCGGGGACAGAAAGGTGGGAACACTGAAGCTTTCTTT

d_gene: TRBD2
v_gene: TRBV6-1
abundance: NA
j_gene: TRBJ2-3
CDR3aa: CASSEEGLAGSPQYF
CDR3nt: TGTGCCAGCAGTGAAGAGGGACTAGCGGGGTCTCCACAGTATTTT

d_gene: NA
v_gene: TRBV5-1
abundance: NA
j_gene: TRBJ1-3
CDR3aa: CASSLMGAQSSGNTIYF
CDR3nt: TGCGCCAGCAGCTTGATGGGGGCCCAATCTTCTGGAAACACCATATATTTT

d_gene: TRBD1
v_gene: TRBV11-3
abundance: few
j_gene: TRBJ1-1
CDR3aa: CASSRRQGEYTEAFF
CDR3nt: TGTGCCAGCAGCCGCAGACAGGGGGAATACACTGAAGCTTTCTTT

d_gene: NA
v_gene: TRBV9
abundance: many
j_gene: TRBJ2-3
CDR3aa: CAKHRNPDTQYF
CDR3nt: TGTGCCAAACACAGGAACCCAGATACGCAGTATTTT

d_gene: NA
v_gene: TRBV14
abundance: NA
j_gene: TRBJ2-7
CDR3aa: CASSQEGGRSSYEQYF
CDR3nt: TGTGCCAGCAGCCAAGAAGGGGGGAGGTCCTCCTACGAGCAGTACTTC

d_gene: NA
v_gene: TRBV5-1
abundance: few
j_gene: TRBJ2-7
CDR3aa: CASSGGGVSYEQYF
CDR3nt: TGCGCCAGCAGCGGGGGGGGCGTCTCCTACGAGCAGTACTTC

d_gene: NA
v_gene: TRBV19
abundance: medium-sized
j_gene: TRBJ1-1
CDR3aa: CASSIRSGGMNTEAFF
CDR3nt: TGTGCCAGTAGTATAAGGTCGGGAGGCATGAACACTGAAGCTTTCTTT

d_gene: TRBD2
v_gene: TRBV28
abundance: once
j_gene: TRBJ2-7
CDR3aa: CASGPLAGGTTEQYF
CDR3nt: TGTGCCAGCGGGCCTCTAGCGGGAGGAACTACCGAGCAGTACTTC

d_gene: TRBD2
v_gene: TRBV4-1
abundance: few
j_gene: TRBJ2-1
CDR3aa: CASSQVWTSGYNEQFF
CDR3nt: TGCGCCAGCAGCCAAGTCTGGACTAGCGGTTACAATGAGCAGTTCTTC

d_gene: NA
v_gene: TRBV6-8
abundance: NA
j_gene: TRBJ2-2
CDR3aa: CASSGRVFITGELFF
CDR3nt: TGTGCCAGCAGTGGCCGGGTGTTTATCACCGGGGAGCTGTTTTTT

d_gene: NA
v_gene: TRBV18
abundance: NA
j_gene: TRBJ1-2
CDR3aa: CASSPPGNRVGGYTF
CDR3nt: TGTGCCAGCTCACCACCGGGGAACAGGGTTGGCGGCTACACCTTC

d_gene: NA
v_gene: TRBV6-8
abundance: few
j_gene: TRBJ2-2
CDR3aa: CASSYSRVLDTGELFF
CDR3nt: TGTGCCAGCAGTTACTCGCGGGTTTTGGACACCGGGGAGCTGTTTTTT

d_gene: NA
v_gene: TRBV9
abundance: medium-sized
j_gene: TRBJ2-1
CDR3aa: CASSVGGFVDDEQFF
CDR3nt: TGTGCCAGCAGCGTAGGTGGGTTTGTAGACGATGAGCAGTTCTTC

d_gene: TRBD1
v_gene: TRBV6-8
abundance: many
j_gene: TRBJ1-2
CDR3aa: CASRDREGGSYGYTF
CDR3nt: TGTGCCAGCAGGGACAGGGAGGGGGGATCCTATGGCTACACCTTC

d_gene: NA
v_gene: TRBV1
abundance: few
j_gene: TRBJ2-1
CDR3aa: CASSPRSGSSYNEQFF
CDR3nt: TGCGCCAGCAGCCCCAGGAGCGGGTCCTCCTACAATGAGCAGTTCTTC

d_gene: NA
v_gene: TRBV7-2
abundance: many
j_gene: TRBJ1-1
CDR3aa: CASSFTVNTEAFF
CDR3nt: TGTGCCAGCAGCTTTACGGTGAACACTGAAGCTTTCTTT

d_gene: NA
v_gene: TRBV19
abundance: NA
j_gene: TRBJ1-5
CDR3aa: CASSGETGIRNQPQHF
CDR3nt: TGTGCCAGTAGTGGGGAGACGGGGATCCGCAATCAGCCCCAGCATTTT